These 9 T cell receptor beta chains originate from one sample sequenced in a study of post-analysis software for immune sequencing data. Study-level findings and limits: Patients showed TRBV5-6, TRBV5-1 and TRBV20-1 among several TRBV segments more frequent than in controls.

Included in the TCR beta cDNA libraries were unique molecular identifiers. MiXCR was run by TCRdb on the PCR reads, yielding one entry per CDR3 protein. The sample shows some 800,000 distinct CDR3 sequences, 35% to 55% of them seen only once. Their cognate antigens are unknown. The sequencing input was blood. Receptor source: a girl between 10 and 17 years old with multiple sclerosis.

In DNA, the CDR3 is TGTGCCAGCAGTTCTATCTCCGGAGTAGGGGGGACCTACGAGCAGTACTTC. This sequence encodes CASSSISGVGGTYEQYF. The V call is TRBV27, the J call TRBJ2-7, with D perhaps being TRBD1 or TRBD2 (6 bases each). Per germline, CDR1 MNHEY and CDR2 SMNVEV (reference sequence). The CDR3 contains 17 residues. Trimming cost V 4 bases and J 2 bases, with 21 bases left between them.

The gene calls are TRBV20-1 and TRBJ2-3, with 8 bases fitting TRBD1. The length of the CDR3 is 13 residues. With 5 bases clipped from V and 4 bases from J, the junction kept 5 bases outside the gene matches. Germline values: CDR1 DFQATT, CDR2 SNEGSKA (reference sequence). CDR3 nucleotides: TGCAGTGCTTCGGACAGGGACCCAGATACGCAGTATTTT. Its protein is CSASDRDPDTQYF.

The chain combines TRBV5-6 with TRBJ1-1, with a weak D call TRBD1 (5 bases). The CDR3 extends over 12 amino acids. V dropped 1 base and J dropped 7 bases, with 8 bases sitting between them. Per the germline V gene, CDR1 is SGHDT and CDR2 is YYEEEE. The CDR3 sequence: CASSLIGVEAFF. DNA for the CDR3: TGTGCCAGCAGCTTGATAGGGGTTGAAGCTTTCTTT.

This clonotype has just one count. V and J are TRBV29-1 and TRBJ2-7; the match to TRBD2 covers 7 bases. Germline CDR1 reads SQVTM; CDR2 reads ANQGSEA. This CDR3 contains 12 residues. The junction had 4 bases not matched to a gene; V was cut back by 7 bases and J by 1 base. For the CDR3, the DNA is TGCAGCGGGATGGGACTATCCTACGAGCAGTACTTC. The encoded protein is CSGMGLSYEQYF.

The rearrangement joins TRBV4-3 to TRBJ2-3; 12 positions agree with TRBD2. The CDR3 spans 20 residues. The germline V gene encodes CDR1 LGHNA and CDR2 YSLEER. With V trimmed by 0 bases and J by 1 base, 11 bases remained unmatched. The CDR3 DNA reads TGCGCCAGCAGCCAAGAGGGCCCAACTAGCGGGAGGCCTGGCACAGATACGCAGTATTTT. It is translated as CASSQEGPTSGRPGTDTQYF.

The table lists this clonotype with a few counts. This chain joins TRBV6-1 and TRBJ2-4; 8 nucleotides agree with TRBD2. CDR1 and CDR2 from the germline V gene are MNHNS and SASEGT. The CDR3 is 18 amino acids. The V and J ends lost 5 bases and 1 base, in that order; junction bases with no gene match: 13. The CDR3 DNA follows: TGTGCCAGCAGTCTGAGGGGCGATGGCGGGAGGGCCAAAAACATTCAGTACTTC. This sequence encodes CASSLRGDGGRAKNIQYF.

There are a few counts of this clonotype. The chain recombines TRBV15 with TRBJ1-4, with D maybe TRBD1 (5 bases). V gave up 7 bases and J gave up 4 bases, with 16 bases separating them. Germline loops: CDR1 LNHNV, CDR2 YYDKDF (reference sequence). The CDR3 runs to 15 residues. The CDR3, as DNA: TGTGCCACCATCCGAGGTGGGGGGGATAATGAAAAACTGTTTTTT. Translation gives CATIRGGGDNEKLFF.

This clonotype was seen a handful of times. This chain's CDR3 is CSVDPGDGETQYF. CDR3 DNA sequence: TGCAGCGTTGATCCAGGGGATGGAGAGACCCAGTACTTC. J is TRBJ2-5 and V is TRBV29-1; weak D call: TRBD1 (6 bases). Trimming cost V 3 bases and J 4 bases, with 12 bases left between them. The germline CDR1 and CDR2 sequences are SQVTM and ANQGSEA. The CDR3 is 13 residues long.

This clonotype was counted only a few times. CDR3 nucleotides: TGCGCCAGCAGCTTGAAACAGGGAAGCTACGAGCAGTACTTC. It yields the protein CASSLKQGSYEQYF. The chain combines TRBV5-1 with TRBJ2-7; tentatively, D is TRBD1 (6 bases). The V and J ends lost 1 base and 3 bases respectively, with 11 bases between them. The length of the CDR3 is 14 residues. Germline V CDR1 and CDR2: SGHRS, YFSETQ.